These T cell receptor beta chains were read from a single sample in a study of blood T cell repertoires in COVID-19. Clones were sequenced by immunoSEQ multiplex PCR, and TCRdb holds only the in-frame ones, with some missing. In the table there are hundreds of thousands of clones, about 85% of which are singletons. Material: peripheral blood. These receptors were collected from a woman in her forties or fifties with active or convalescent COVID-19. Both conserved end residues are part of each CDR3. A D gene is named only where the DNA matches it firmly. The size entry is marked missing in some rows and otherwise reads once, few, many or a size class.

d_call: .; clone_size: .; j_call: TRBJ1-2; v_call: TRBV6-5; cdr3_aa: CASRAWSETYGYTF; cdr3_nt: TGTGCCAGCAGGGCTTGGTCAGAAACCTATGGCTACACCTTC
d_call: .; clone_size: .; j_call: TRBJ1-2; v_call: TRBV2; cdr3_aa: CASSAAREGGYTF; cdr3_nt: TGTGCCAGCAGTGCAGCCAGGGAAGGCGGCTACACCTTC
d_call: TRBD2; clone_size: .; j_call: TRBJ2-1; v_call: TRBV5-4; cdr3_aa: CASSRGLAGGGGNEQFF; cdr3_nt: TGTGCCAGCAGTCGAGGACTAGCGGGAGGGGGAGGCAATGAGCAGTTCTTC
d_call: .; clone_size: .; j_call: TRBJ1-6; v_call: TRBV21-1; cdr3_aa: CASSIKAIGHYNSPLHF; cdr3_nt: TGTGCCAGCAGCATAAAGGCAATAGGACATTATAATTCACCCCTCCACTTT
d_call: TRBD1; clone_size: .; j_call: TRBJ1-2; v_call: TRBV5-4; cdr3_aa: CASSSRRGTGYGYTF; cdr3_nt: TGTGCCAGCAGCTCCCGGAGGGGGACAGGGTATGGCTACACCTTC
d_call: TRBD1; clone_size: few; j_call: TRBJ1-3; v_call: TRBV4-1; cdr3_aa: CASSLTPDRANTIYF; cdr3_nt: TGCGCCAGCAGCCTAACTCCCGACAGGGCTAACACCATATATTTT
d_call: .; clone_size: once; j_call: TRBJ2-7; v_call: TRBV7-9; cdr3_aa: CASSLVQAYEQYF; cdr3_nt: TGTGCCAGCAGCTTAGTACAGGCCTACGAGCAGTACTTC
d_call: TRBD1; clone_size: .; j_call: TRBJ2-3; v_call: TRBV11-2; cdr3_aa: CASSKQGASFIRTDTQYF; cdr3_nt: TGTGCCAGCAGCAAACAGGGGGCGTCATTTATACGCACAGATACGCAGTATTTT
d_call: .; clone_size: .; j_call: TRBJ2-1; v_call: TRBV5-1; cdr3_aa: CASSLVPSEGSNEQFF; cdr3_nt: TGCGCCAGCAGCTTGGTACCCTCCGAGGGCAGCAATGAGCAGTTCTTC
d_call: .; clone_size: .; j_call: TRBJ1-2; v_call: TRBV28; cdr3_aa: CASSSSEGDPYGYTF; cdr3_nt: TGTGCCAGCAGTTCCAGCGAGGGGGACCCCTATGGCTACACCTTC
d_call: TRBD1; clone_size: .; j_call: TRBJ2-3; v_call: TRBV2; cdr3_aa: CASSGGTGSSTDTQYF; cdr3_nt: TGTGCCAGCAGTGGTGGGACAGGCTCTAGCACAGATACGCAGTATTTT
d_call: .; clone_size: .; j_call: TRBJ2-6; v_call: TRBV6-1; cdr3_aa: CASSDDSSGANVLTF; cdr3_nt: TGTGCCAGCAGTGACGACAGCTCTGGGGCCAACGTCCTGACTTTC
d_call: .; clone_size: once; j_call: TRBJ1-4; v_call: TRBV11-2; cdr3_aa: CASSLIPPGEGEKLFF; cdr3_nt: TGTGCCAGCAGCTTAATCCCCCCAGGGGAAGGGGAAAAACTGTTTTTT
d_call: TRBD2; clone_size: .; j_call: TRBJ2-1; v_call: TRBV5-1; cdr3_aa: CASSLRLADNKQFF; cdr3_nt: TGCGCCAGCAGCTTGAGACTAGCGGACAATAAGCAGTTCTTC